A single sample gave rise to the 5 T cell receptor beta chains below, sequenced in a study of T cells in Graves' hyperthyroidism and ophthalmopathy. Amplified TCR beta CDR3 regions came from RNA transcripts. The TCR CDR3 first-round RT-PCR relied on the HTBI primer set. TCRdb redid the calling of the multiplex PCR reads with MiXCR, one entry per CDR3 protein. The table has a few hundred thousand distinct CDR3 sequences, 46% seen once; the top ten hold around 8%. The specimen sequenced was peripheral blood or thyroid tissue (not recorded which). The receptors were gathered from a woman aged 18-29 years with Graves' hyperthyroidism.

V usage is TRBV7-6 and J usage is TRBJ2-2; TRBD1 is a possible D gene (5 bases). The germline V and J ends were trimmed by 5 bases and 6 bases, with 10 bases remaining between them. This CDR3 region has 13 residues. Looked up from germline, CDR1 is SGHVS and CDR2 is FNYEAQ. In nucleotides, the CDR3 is TGTGCCAGCAGCCCCAAAGGGGCCGGGGAGCTGTTTTTT. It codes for CASSPKGAGELFF.

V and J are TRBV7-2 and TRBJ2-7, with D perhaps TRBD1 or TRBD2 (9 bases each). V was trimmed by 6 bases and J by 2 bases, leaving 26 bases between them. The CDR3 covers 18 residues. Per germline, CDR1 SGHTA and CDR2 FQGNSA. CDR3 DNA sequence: TGTGCCAGCAGTTCCGGGACAGGGCGACTAGCGGTACCCTACGAGCAGTACTTC. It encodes CASSSGTGRLAVPYEQYF.

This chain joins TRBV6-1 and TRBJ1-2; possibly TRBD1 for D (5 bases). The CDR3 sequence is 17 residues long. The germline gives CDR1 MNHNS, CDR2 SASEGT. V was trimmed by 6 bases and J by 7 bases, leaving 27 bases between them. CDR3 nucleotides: TGTGCCAGCAGCTTAGAGCGAGTGAGGGGCAGGACGCTTGGCTACACCTTC. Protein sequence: CASSLERVRGRTLGYTF.

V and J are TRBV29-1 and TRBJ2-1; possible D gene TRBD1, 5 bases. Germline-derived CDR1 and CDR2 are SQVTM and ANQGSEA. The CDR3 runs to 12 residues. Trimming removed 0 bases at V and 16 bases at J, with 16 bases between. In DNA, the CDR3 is TGCAGCGTTGAAGAGGGGCTGGGCCCGCCTTTCTTC. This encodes CSVEEGLGPPFF.

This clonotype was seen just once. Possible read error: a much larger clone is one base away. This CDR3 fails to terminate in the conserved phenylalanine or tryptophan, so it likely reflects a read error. The CDR3: CASSTGNNEQFL. CDR3 coding DNA: TGTGCCAGCAGTACAGGAAACAATGAGCAGTTCCTC. V usage is TRBV6-5 and J usage is TRBJ2-1; perhaps TRBD1 as D (5 bases). The CDR3 has 12 amino acids. V shed 5 bases and J shed 5 bases, with 7 bases lying between them. Germline CDR1 is MNHEY and CDR2 is SVGAGI.